This entry describes one T cell receptor beta chain. Its specificity is not known. The authors carried out high-throughput sequencing of TCR beta. They applied it to CD8+ and CD4+ T cells obtained from blood. Controls comprised healthy donors matched for age and sex. This entry belongs to a study of CD8 T cells in Susac syndrome. CDR3 length: 18 amino acids. CDR1 and CDR2 from the germline V gene are SEHNR and FQNEAQ (reference sequence). Deletions cut 2 bases from V and 0 bases from J, with 17 bases between. A quantity of about 0.45 to 1 ug RNA underwent reverse transcription using random hexamers. Coverage of TCR beta CDR3 amplification by immunoSEQ multiplex PCR extended to 54 Vbeta and 13 Jbeta. TCRdb recomputed calls from the immunoSEQ multiplex PCR reads with MiXCR, one row per CDR3 protein. The profile shows about 190,000 distinct CDR3 sequences, over 85% of them singletons. Findings of the study overall: TCR sequencing and HLA analysis covered a relatively small number of individuals.

The rearrangement joins TRBV7-9 to TRBJ1-3; the D gene is possibly TRBD1 (6 bases). Sequences were obtained from CD4+ T cells from PBMCs. The TCR comes from a human donor in good health. The CDR3 region is CASSLSSTGLLSGNTIYF. CDR3 DNA: TGTGCCAGCAGCTTATCGTCGACAGGCCTTCTCTCTGGAAACACCATATATTTT.